This paragraph covers one TCR beta chain sequence. This receptor's antigen is unknown. The input lacks base qualities; no much larger clone sits a single base away. Sample treatment or condition, as interpreted from the label and publication: live attenuated yellow fever vaccine strain. At each blood-draw timepoint, two biological replicates of bulk PBMCs were collected. A standard Ficoll-Paque protocol was used to isolate PBMCs from peripheral blood. TriZol was used to extract RNA from bulk PBMCs, CD4 and CD8 fractions, and dextramer-positive and dextramer-negative fractions. TCR cDNA was made using 5'RACE template switching, a step that added a universal primer site and unique molecular identifiers. Priming for cDNA synthesis came from both the TCR alpha and TCR beta constant segments. Library amplification involved two PCR steps, and the second step added sample barcodes and sequencing adapters. Sequencing of the libraries was done on either Illumina HiSeq 2500 (2x100 bp) or NovaSeq (2x150 bp). In the authors' own workflow: MIGEC was used to demultiplex reads and collapse the reads into UMI consensus sequences, and MiXCR was used for V(D)J alignment. Vaccine-responding clonotypes were defined with edgeR using replicate PBMC samples, requiring FDR below 0.01 and a log2 fold change above 5 up to day 15. Each bulk clonotype was labeled CD4 or CD8 based on which sequenced repertoire, CD4 or CD8, contained the clonotype at higher abundance. TCRdb handled the public reads itself, with Q25 trimming in fastp and clone calling in MiXCR, and kept productive beta chains. Every CDR3 protein is listed once, alongside the most common genes and DNA of its rows. TCRdb assigned the V and J calls; the authors' analysis was not used. The sample profile shows about 500,000 distinct CDR3 sequences; about a sixth of them were found once. The top ten hold roughly 17% of the sample.

The sample is drawn from a study of T cells after yellow fever vaccination (dated by TCRdb to between 2019 and 2020). In the study overall: The SMART-Seq v4 Ultra Low Input RNA kit was used to prepare libraries from fractions with low cell numbers. To follow T-cell clones before and after primary and booster YFV17D yellow fever vaccination, bulk TCR alpha and beta repertoires were sequenced over time. Two healthy male donors made up the cohort, one aged 18 to 29 years and the other aged 30 to 40 years. Blood samples were taken at several timepoints before and after primary and secondary immunization, and bulk PBMC replicates and cell subsets were isolated. Beyond this particular receptor, the publication reports: Because only a couple of donors were included in the study, the extent to which the findings can be generalized is limited. Most clones expanded after primary vaccination (approximately 96% of CD4 and over 80% of CD8) were re-detected after the booster, suggesting that broad memory maintenance occurred. A small share of clonotypes was detected in both CD4 and CD8 compartments, with the overlap likely arising from convergent recombination. The secondary T-cell response was weaker than the primary response but faster, peaking on day 5 instead of day 15. FACS-sorted repertoires could contain abundant contaminating clonotypes from the bulk population, so computational filtering was required.

The clonotype was recovered from a man between 18 and 35 years old who received the YFV17D yellow fever vaccine. The sample was PBMCs, taken 5 days after the first yellow fever vaccination.

The nucleotides are TGCGCCAGCAGCCAAGTGTCTAGCGGGCAAGAGACCCAGTACTTC. This translates into CASSQVSSGQETQYF. In this chain, TRBV4-1 is recombined with TRBJ2-5; TRBD2 matches 8 bases in the middle. Germline trimming: 1 base from V, 2 bases from J; junction bases outside gene matches: 3. CDR1 and CDR2 are drawn from the germline V gene: MGHRA, YSYEKL. The CDR3 numbers 15 residues from cysteine through phenylalanine. The retained sequence is limited to the CDR3, 45 bases, with the frame set at the first base.